A selection of T cell receptor beta chains follows, all from one sample in a study of CD8 T cells in Susac syndrome. TCRdb analysed the immunoSEQ multiplex PCR reads with MiXCR anew, one entry per CDR3 protein. The data show 160,000 or so distinct CDR3 sequences, with roughly 95% seen just once and 0.16% held by the top ten. Sequenced sample: CD8+ T cells from PBMCs. Receptors originate from a human donor with multiple sclerosis. The CDR3 runs from the conserved cysteine through the conserved F or W. D genes are given only for firm matches. A clone size is listed for some rows: how often the clone was seen (once, few, many), or a class if it is expanded.

CDR3: CAISPGPGEGYEQYF; DNA: TGTGCCATCAGCCCGGGTCCTGGAGAGGGCTACGAGCAGTACTTC; J: TRBJ2-7; D: .; V: TRBV10-3; size: once
CDR3: CAISDGDSRFTF; DNA: TGTGCCATCAGTGACGGCGATAGTCGGTTCACCTTC; J: TRBJ1-2; D: .; V: TRBV10-3; size: .
CDR3: CASLGAGELFF; DNA: TGTGCCAGCTTAGGGGCCGGGGAGCTGTTTTTT; J: TRBJ2-2; D: .; V: TRBV2; size: .
CDR3: CASSVLQGWKTEAFF; DNA: TGTGCCAGCAGCGTATTACAGGGATGGAAGACTGAAGCTTTCTTT; J: TRBJ1-1; D: .; V: TRBV13; size: once
CDR3: CATSKEANVGGYTF; DNA: TGTGCCACCAGCAAGGAGGCCAATGTGGGGGGCTACACCTTC; J: TRBJ1-2; D: .; V: TRBV15; size: .
CDR3: CASSSTYNEQFF; DNA: TGTGCCAGCAGTTCCACCTACAATGAGCAGTTCTTC; J: TRBJ2-1; D: .; V: TRBV27; size: .
CDR3: CSAMPREKAYEQYF; DNA: TGCAGTGCCATGCCCCGGGAGAAGGCCTACGAGCAGTACTTC; J: TRBJ2-7; D: .; V: TRBV20-1; size: .
CDR3: CASSLLRQQGLYEQYF; DNA: TGTGCCAGCAGTTTATTAAGGCAGCAAGGTCTCTACGAGCAGTACTTC; J: TRBJ2-7; D: .; V: TRBV27; size: .
CDR3: CASSEDRGRQPQHF; DNA: TGTGCCAGCAGTGAGGACAGGGGGCGGCAGCCCCAGCATTTT; J: TRBJ1-5; D: TRBD1; V: TRBV2; size: .
CDR3: CASSPGGPEAFF; DNA: TGTGCCAGCTCACCAGGAGGGCCTGAAGCTTTCTTT; J: TRBJ1-1; D: .; V: TRBV18; size: few
CDR3: CATSRDGGWGQGAEQYF; DNA: TGTGCCACCAGCAGAGATGGGGGTTGGGGACAGGGAGCCGAGCAGTACTTC; J: TRBJ2-7; D: TRBD1; V: TRBV15; size: .
CDR3: CASSLGTTSSYEQYF; DNA: TGTGCCAGCAGCTTGGGGACTACTAGCTCCTACGAGCAGTACTTC; J: TRBJ2-7; D: .; V: TRBV5-6; size: .
CDR3: CSVVGRTSGSSYEQYF; DNA: TGCAGCGTTGTGGGACGGACTAGCGGGAGCTCCTACGAGCAGTACTTC; J: TRBJ2-7; D: TRBD2; V: TRBV29-1; size: once
CDR3: CASSVDRVSYEQYF; DNA: TGTGCCAGCAGTGTCGACAGGGTAAGCTACGAGCAGTACTTC; J: TRBJ2-7; D: TRBD1; V: TRBV13; size: .
CDR3: CASSQGGVNEQFF; DNA: TGTGCCAGCAGCCAAGGAGGAGTGAATGAGCAGTTCTTC; J: TRBJ2-1; D: .; V: TRBV3-1; size: .
CDR3: CASSLGTSGTYEQYF; DNA: TGTGCCAGCAGCCTCGGGACTAGCGGGACCTACGAGCAGTACTTC; J: TRBJ2-7; D: TRBD2; V: TRBV9; size: .
CDR3: CSATLDRGDNQETQYF; DNA: TGCAGTGCTACCTTGGACAGGGGCGATAACCAAGAGACCCAGTACTTC; J: TRBJ2-5; D: TRBD1; V: TRBV20-1; size: .
CDR3: CASRTGTGSTEAFF; DNA: TGCGCCAGCAGAACCGGGACAGGGAGTACTGAAGCTTTCTTT; J: TRBJ1-1; D: TRBD1; V: TRBV5-1; size: .
CDR3: CASSHPRGLRNNEQFF; DNA: TGCGCCAGCAGCCATCCCAGGGGGTTAAGGAACAATGAGCAGTTCTTC; J: TRBJ2-1; D: TRBD1; V: TRBV4-1; size: once
CDR3: CASSLRDRGSDTQYF; DNA: TGCGCCAGCAGCCTCCGGGACAGGGGATCAGATACGCAGTATTTT; J: TRBJ2-3; D: TRBD1; V: TRBV4-1; size: .
CDR3: CSVRDRSSYEQYF; DNA: TGCAGCGTGAGGGACAGGTCCTCCTACGAGCAGTACTTC; J: TRBJ2-7; D: TRBD1; V: TRBV29-1; size: .
CDR3: CASSPRQVTSTEAFF; DNA: TGTGCCAGCAGCCCCCGACAGGTCACGAGCACTGAAGCTTTCTTT; J: TRBJ1-1; D: .; V: TRBV7-9; size: .
CDR3: CAWSVMGPDTQYF; DNA: TGTGCCTGGAGTGTAATGGGACCAGATACGCAGTATTTT; J: TRBJ2-3; D: .; V: TRBV30; size: .
CDR3: CASSEAGTLQETQYF; DNA: TGTGCCAGCAGCGAGGCCGGGACACTCCAAGAGACCCAGTACTTC; J: TRBJ2-5; D: .; V: TRBV13; size: .
CDR3: CASSRGAGIQETQYF; DNA: TGTGCCAGCAGTCGTGGGGCGGGTATCCAAGAGACCCAGTACTTC; J: TRBJ2-5; D: .; V: TRBV7-8; size: once
CDR3: CASSLFVDPSTDTQYF; DNA: TGTGCCAGCAGCTTGTTTGTGGATCCCTCCACAGATACGCAGTATTTT; J: TRBJ2-3; D: .; V: TRBV5-4; size: .
CDR3: CATRRPGQDFYGYTF; DNA: TGTGCCACCAGGCGGCCCGGACAGGACTTCTATGGCTACACCTTC; J: TRBJ1-2; D: TRBD1; V: TRBV15; size: .
CDR3: CSAPSGTSGVAGETQYF; DNA: TGCAGTGCTCCATCCGGGACTAGCGGGGTGGCGGGGGAGACCCAGTACTTC; J: TRBJ2-5; D: TRBD2; V: TRBV20-1; size: .
CDR3: CASSQGVNPTYEQYF; DNA: TGTGCCAGCAGCCAAGGGGTCAACCCTACTTACGAGCAGTACTTC; J: TRBJ2-7; D: .; V: TRBV3-1; size: .
CDR3: CASSSLGDEGFYGYTF; DNA: TGTGCCAGCAGCTCCCTGGGTGATGAAGGGTTCTATGGCTACACCTTC; J: TRBJ1-2; D: .; V: TRBV28; size: .
CDR3: CSAAPSGPAYEQYF; DNA: TGCAGTGCGGCTCCTAGCGGTCCCGCCTACGAGCAGTACTTC; J: TRBJ2-7; D: TRBD2; V: TRBV20-1; size: once
CDR3: CASSLSLASGERSTDTQYF; DNA: TGTGCCAGCAGCTTATCCCTGGCTAGCGGAGAAAGAAGCACAGATACGCAGTATTTT; J: TRBJ2-3; D: TRBD2; V: TRBV7-9; size: .
CDR3: CSAIPGLAGEDIQYF; DNA: TGCAGTGCTATCCCGGGACTAGCGGGAGAGGACATTCAGTACTTC; J: TRBJ2-4; D: TRBD2; V: TRBV20-1; size: .
CDR3: CASSGSHYGYTF; DNA: TGTGCCAGCAGCGGATCACACTATGGCTACACCTTC; J: TRBJ1-2; D: .; V: TRBV9; size: .
CDR3: CANPPRFNEQFF; DNA: TGTGCCAATCCCCCTCGTTTCAATGAGCAGTTCTTC; J: TRBJ2-1; D: .; V: TRBV3-1; size: .
CDR3: CASSLTGTIEWGNEQFF; DNA: TGTGCCAGCAGCTTAACGGGGACAATAGAATGGGGCAATGAGCAGTTCTTC; J: TRBJ2-1; D: .; V: TRBV7-3; size: .
CDR3: CASSPISGVENTEAFF; DNA: TGTGCCAGCAGCCCGATTTCGGGGGTTGAGAACACTGAAGCTTTCTTT; J: TRBJ1-1; D: .; V: TRBV3-1; size: .
CDR3: CASSQENWDSINGYTF; DNA: TGCGCCAGCAGCCAAGAAAACTGGGACAGCATTAATGGCTACACCTTC; J: TRBJ1-2; D: TRBD1; V: TRBV4-1; size: .
CDR3: CSASSEVAEQYF; DNA: TGCAGTGCTAGTTCTGAGGTTGCCGAGCAGTACTTC; J: TRBJ2-7; D: .; V: TRBV20-1; size: .
CDR3: CASRTRLSTDTQYF; DNA: TGTGCCAGCAGAACAAGACTCAGCACAGATACGCAGTATTTT; J: TRBJ2-3; D: .; V: TRBV5-4; size: .
CDR3: CASSYTGSEAFF; DNA: TGTGCCAGCAGCTACACCGGGTCTGAAGCTTTCTTT; J: TRBJ1-1; D: .; V: TRBV7-9; size: .
CDR3: CASSPPAGENEQFF; DNA: TGTGCCAGCTCACCACCGGCGGGAGAAAATGAGCAGTTCTTC; J: TRBJ2-1; D: TRBD2; V: TRBV18; size: .